A selection of T cell receptor beta chains follows, all from one sample in a study of tumor and adjacent non-tumor tissue in lung cancer. TCRdb analysed the multiplex PCR reads with MiXCR anew, one entry per CDR3 protein. Of 220,000 or so distinct CDR3 sequences detected, 60% to 85% appear once; the ten largest clones hold 20% to 25%. The sample consisted of lung tumor tissue. All receptors derive from a man aged 60-69 years with non-small cell lung cancer. Each CDR3 is given with its conserved first and last residue. D genes are given only for firm matches. Size tells how often a clone was seen (once, few, many) or the class of an expanded clone, and some rows leave it out.

TRBD1,TRBJ1-1,NA,TRBV5-5,TGTGCCAGCAGTGGAGGGACAGGGAGGAACACTGAAGCTTTCTTT,CASSGGTGRNTEAFF
NA,TRBJ2-6,NA,TRBV11-2,TGTGCCAACAGTCCTATCTATGGAGTCAACGTCCTGACTTTC,CANSPIYGVNVLTF
TRBD2,TRBJ2-5,NA,TRBV6-5,TGTGCCAGCACTGATATCAGGACCGCGGGAGCCCAGTACTTC,CASTDIRTAGAQYF
TRBD1,TRBJ1-4,NA,TRBV12-3/TRBV12-4,TGTGCCACCAGCTTATCGACAGGGCCGGAAAAACTATTTTTT,CATSLSTGPEKLFF
TRBD1,TRBJ2-1,once,TRBV20-1,TGCAGTGCTACCGACAGGGTCGCTGGCAATGAGCACTCCTTC,CSATDRVAGNEHSF
NA,TRBJ1-2,NA,TRBV4-1,TGCGTCAGCAGCCAAGGTTTCGAGGTCGCTAACTATGGCTATACCTTC,CVSSQGFEVANYGYTF
NA,TRBJ1-6,NA,TRBV4-2,TGTGCCAGCAGCCAAAATCCGCGTTCAGGCTCCTATAATTCACCCCTCCACTTT,CASSQNPRSGSYNSPLHF
NA,TRBJ2-3,few,TRBV6-1,TGTGCCAGCAGTGAAAGTGGCATAGGAGGAGATACGCAGTATTTT,CASSESGIGGDTQYF
NA,TRBJ1-5,NA,TRBV6-1,TGTGCCAGCAATCAACAGGTAAATAGCAATCAGCCCCAGCATTTT,CASNQQVNSNQPQHF
NA,TRBJ2-6,many,TRBV29-1,TGCAGCGTTCTTGGGGCCAACGTCCTGACTTTC,CSVLGANVLTF
NA,TRBJ2-3,NA,TRBV6-1,TGTGCCAGCAGGACGGCCGCCGGATGTAGCACAGATACGCAGTATTTT,CASRTAAGCSTDTQYF
NA,TRBJ1-2,NA,TRBV28,TGTGCCAGCGGTAGGGAACAGAACTATGGCTACACCTTC,CASGREQNYGYTF
NA,TRBJ1-1,once,TRBV11-3,TGTGCCATCAGCTTTCAATGGAACACTGAAGCTTTCTTT,CAISFQWNTEAFF
NA,TRBJ2-5,NA,TRBV4-1,TGCGCCAGCAGCCACCTAATGGGGATGCAAGAGACCCAGTACTTC,CASSHLMGMQETQYF
NA,TRBJ1-5,few,TRBV28,TGTGCCAGCAGTTTATTGGACGGAGGTCAGCCCCAGCATTTT,CASSLLDGGQPQHF
NA,TRBJ2-3,NA,TRBV4-2,TGTGCCAACAGCCAGGCGGTGGGGTCTGTCACAGATACGCAGTATTTT,CANSQAVGSVTDTQYF